Listed below are T cell receptor beta chains from one sample, sequenced in a study of T cells in Graves' hyperthyroidism and ophthalmopathy. TCRdb reanalysed the multiplex PCR reads using MiXCR and keeps one entry per CDR3 protein. Of 750,000 to 950,000 distinct CDR3 sequences in the sample, 35% to 40% are singletons; the top ten hold about 9%. Sequenced input: blood. The source is a man between 18 and 35 years old with Graves' hyperthyroidism. CDR3s include the opening cysteine and the closing phenylalanine or tryptophan. A D gene is named only where the DNA matches it firmly. The size entry is marked missing in some rows and otherwise reads once, few, many or a size class.

13	-	TRBD1	TRBJ1-5	TRBV2	TGTGCCAGCAGGGTGGGACAGGGTCAGCCCCAGCATTTT	CASRVGQGQPQHF
13	-	-	TRBJ1-4	TRBV5-1	TGCGCCAGCAGCTTGGCCGGGTTGGAAAAACTGTTTTTT	CASSLAGLEKLFF
12	many	-	TRBJ1-2	TRBV2	TGTGCCAGCATGATGGCTAACTATGGCTACACCTTC	CASMMANYGYTF
15	-	TRBD2	TRBJ2-5	TRBV10-3	TGTGCCACCAGTCGACTAGCGGGACCACAAGAGGCCCAGTACTTC	CATSRLAGPQEAQYF
15	-	-	TRBJ1-1	TRBV5-1	TGCGCCAGCAGCCCCAAAAGGGGGATGAACACTGAAGCTTTCTTT	CASSPKRGMNTEAFF
12	-	-	TRBJ1-6	TRBV6-5	TGTGCCAGCAGTAACGTTGACAGCCCGCTCCACTTT	CASSNVDSPLHF
15	-	-	TRBJ2-1	TRBV7-8	TGTGCCAGCAGCTTAGTTGAGAGCTCCTACAATGAGCAGTTCTTC	CASSLVESSYNEQFF
13	-	-	TRBJ2-7	TRBV29-1	TGTGCCTGGACTGAAGCGGGCTTCTACGAGCAGTACTTC	CAWTEAGFYEQYF
15	-	-	TRBJ2-2	TRBV7-9	TGTGCCAGCAGCTTCCTGACAGCGAACACCGGGGAGCTGTTTTTT	CASSFLTANTGELFF
17	-	TRBD1	TRBJ2-6	TRBV15	TGTGCCACCAGCAGAGGGACAGGGGGTTCTGGGGCCAACGTCCTGACTTTC	CATSRGTGGSGANVLTF
16	-	TRBD2	TRBJ2-5	TRBV5-6	TGTGCCAGCAGCTTGAAGGGACTATACGTCGGGGAGACCCAGTACTTC	CASSLKGLYVGETQYF
15	few	TRBD1	TRBJ2-7	TRBV7-8	TGTGCCAGCAGCCGGGGACAGCCGATATCCTACGAGCAGTACTTC	CASSRGQPISYEQYF
13	many	-	TRBJ2-5	TRBV11-1	TGTGCCAGCGCGTGGTCGGGGAAAGAGACCCAGTACTTC	CASAWSGKETQYF
14	many	TRBD2	TRBJ2-7	TRBV7-9	TGTGCCAGCACCAATAAAGGACTAGTAAGCGAGCAGTACTTC	CASTNKGLVSEQYF
15	-	-	TRBJ2-2	TRBV29-1	TGTGCCAGTAGTATTCCAGGGTGGGATTCCGGGGAGCTGTTTTTT	CASSIPGWDSGELFF
16	-	-	TRBJ2-3	TRBV10-3	TGTGCCATCAGTGATCCCGGGCGAAGGGGCACAGATACGCAGTATTTT	CAISDPGRRGTDTQYF
14	many	-	TRBJ1-6	TRBV7-8	TGTGCCAGCAGCTTAGCACAACCCCATTCACCCCTCCACTTT	CASSLAQPHSPLHF
17	-	TRBD1	TRBJ1-5	TRBV2	TGTGCCAGCAGTTTATCCCCAGGGGGACTATGGAATCAGCCCCAGCATTTT	CASSLSPGGLWNQPQHF
12	few	-	TRBJ2-7	TRBV7-8	TGTGCCAGCCAGGCCTTAACCTACGAGCAGTACTTC	CASQALTYEQYF
17	many	TRBD2	TRBJ2-5	TRBV7-6	TGTGCCAGCAGCTTAGGCGGACTAGCGGGAGGGGAAGAGACCCAGTACTTC	CASSLGGLAGGEETQYF
16	few	-	TRBJ1-2	TRBV6-5	TGTGCCAGCAGGGCAGGCGGAGCCTGGAGCGGCTATGGCTACACCTTC	CASRAGGAWSGYGYTF
14	-	-	TRBJ2-7	TRBV7-9	TGTGCCAGCAGCCAAGCCGGGAATACATACGAGCAGTACTTC	CASSQAGNTYEQYF
10	many	-	TRBJ1-2	TRBV29-1	TGCAGCGTTGGGGCGGATGGCTACACCTTC	CSVGADGYTF
13	-	TRBD1	TRBJ1-1	TRBV20-1	TGCAGTGCTAGAAGAGGGACAGGGTATCGGGCTTTCTTT	CSARRGTGYRAFF
13	many	TRBD1	TRBJ1-2	TRBV12-3/TRBV12-4	TGTGCCAGCAGTCTCCTGCCAGGGGGTGGCTACACCTTC	CASSLLPGGGYTF
13	few	-	TRBJ1-1	TRBV4-1	TGTGCCAGCAGCCCCCGGGAGGGGCAGGAGTGTTTCTTT	CASSPREGQECFF
13	-	-	TRBJ1-2	TRBV2	TGTGCCAGCAGTTACTCGGACAGTATTGGCTACACCTTC	CASSYSDSIGYTF
14	-	TRBD2	TRBJ2-7	TRBV20-1	TGCAGTGCTAGAGAAGGACTAGCGGGTTACGAGCAGTACTTC	CSAREGLAGYEQYF
14	few	-	TRBJ1-1	TRBV4-1	TGCGCCAGCAGCCCGGCAGGCGTTGTCGCTGAAGCTTTCTTT	CASSPAGVVAEAFF
16	many	-	TRBJ1-5	TRBV20-1	TGCAGTGCTAGAGATGGGAACAGGCCCCTAGGATCGCCCCAGCATTTT	CSARDGNRPLGSPQHF
13	-	TRBD1	TRBJ1-1	TRBV5-1	TGCGCCAGCACGAATGGACAGGCCCTTCCAGCTTTCTTT	CASTNGQALPAFF
14	-	-	TRBJ1-1	TRBV6-5	TGTGCCAGCAGGGGGGACCTTCGGATCACTGAAGCTTTCTTT	CASRGDLRITEAFF
16	once	TRBD2	TRBJ2-6	TRBV29-1	TGCAGCGCCTCAAGCGGGAGGGACTCTGGGGCCAACGTCCTGACTTTC	CSASSGRDSGANVLTF
17	-	-	TRBJ1-4	TRBV6-5	TGTGCCAGCAGTTACACAAGCCCAGGGTACACTAATGAAAAACTGTTTTTT	CASSYTSPGYTNEKLFF